One T cell receptor (beta chain) is described in this entry. What it binds is not known. Per germline, CDR1 SGHRS and CDR2 YFSETQ. V lost 4 bases and J 1 base, leaving 14 bases between the germline ends. CDR3 length: 15 amino acids. This record belongs to a study of CD8 T cells in ankylosing spondylitis. Each CDR3 protein is one row after TCRdb ran MiXCR on the 5' RACE reads. The sample has under 450,000 distinct CDR3 sequences, about a sixth seen once; the top ten hold approximately 0.97%. Study-level findings and limits: The study identified a TCR beta motif of 7 or 8 highly homologous variants that appeared characteristic of ankylosing spondylitis blood.

The chain recombines TRBV5-1 with TRBJ1-1, with D perhaps matching TRBD1 (5 bases). The source material was blood, either unsorted or a sorted T cell fraction (not recorded which). The sequence came from a male donor with ankylosing spondylitis. CDR3 DNA: TGCGCCAGCAGCAGAATGGTAGGGGAGAACACTGAAGCTTTCTTT. Translating gives CASSRMVGENTEAFF.